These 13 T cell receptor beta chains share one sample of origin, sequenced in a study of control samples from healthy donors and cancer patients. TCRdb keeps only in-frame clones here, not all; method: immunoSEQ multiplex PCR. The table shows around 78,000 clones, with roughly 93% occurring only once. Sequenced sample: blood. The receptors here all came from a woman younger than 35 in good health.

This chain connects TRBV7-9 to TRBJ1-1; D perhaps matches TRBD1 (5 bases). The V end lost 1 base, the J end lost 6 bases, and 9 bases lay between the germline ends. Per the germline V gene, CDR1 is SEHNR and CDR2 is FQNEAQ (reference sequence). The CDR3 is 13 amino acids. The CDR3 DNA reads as TGTGCCAGCAGCTTAGAAGGGGTGGCTGAAGCTTTCTTT. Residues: CASSLEGVAEAFF.

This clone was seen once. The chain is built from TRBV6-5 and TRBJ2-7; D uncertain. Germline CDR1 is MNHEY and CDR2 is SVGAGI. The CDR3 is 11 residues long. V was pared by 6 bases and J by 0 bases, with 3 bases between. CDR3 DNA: TGTGCCAGCAGAAGCTCCTACGAGCAGTACTTC. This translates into CASRSSYEQYF.

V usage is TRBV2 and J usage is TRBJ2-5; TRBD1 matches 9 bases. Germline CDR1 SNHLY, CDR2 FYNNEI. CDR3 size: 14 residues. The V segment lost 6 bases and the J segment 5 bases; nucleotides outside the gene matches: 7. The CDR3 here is CASSGDRVWETQYF. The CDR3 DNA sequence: TGTGCCAGCAGCGGGGACAGGGTTTGGGAGACCCAGTACTTC. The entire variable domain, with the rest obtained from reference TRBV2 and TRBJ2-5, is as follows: EPEVTQTPSHQVTQMGQEVILRCVPISNHLYFYWYRQILGQKVEFLVSFYNNEISEKSEIFDDQFSVERPDGSNFTLKIRSTKLEDSAMYFCASSGDRVWETQYFGPGTRLLVL.

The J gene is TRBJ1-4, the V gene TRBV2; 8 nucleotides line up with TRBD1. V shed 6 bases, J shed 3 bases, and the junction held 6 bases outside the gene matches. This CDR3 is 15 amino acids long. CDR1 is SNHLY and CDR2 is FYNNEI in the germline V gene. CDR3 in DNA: TGTGCCAGCAGCAGGGGGCGGCTTTCTAATGAAAAACTGTTTTTT. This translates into CASSRGRLSNEKLFF. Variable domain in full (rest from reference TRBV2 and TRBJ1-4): EPEVTQTPSHQVTQMGQEVILRCVPISNHLYFYWYRQILGQKVEFLVSFYNNEISEKSEIFDDQFSVERPDGSNFTLKIRSTKLEDSAMYFCASSRGRLSNEKLFFGSGTQLSVL.

CDR3 region: CASSLDISGASSYNEQFF. CDR3 DNA: TGTGCCAGCAGCTTAGATATCTCGGGCGCCAGCTCCTACAATGAGCAGTTCTTC. The V call is TRBV7-8, the J call TRBJ2-1; D not resolved. This CDR3 comprises 18 residues. The ends were cut back, 1 base at V and 0 bases at J, with 16 bases in the middle. The germline V gene has CDR1 SGHVS and CDR2 FQNEAQ.

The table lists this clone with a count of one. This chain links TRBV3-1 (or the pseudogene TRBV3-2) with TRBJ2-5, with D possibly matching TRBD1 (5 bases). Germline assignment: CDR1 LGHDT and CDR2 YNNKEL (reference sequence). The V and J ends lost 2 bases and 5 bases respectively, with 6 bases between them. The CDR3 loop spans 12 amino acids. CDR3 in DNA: TGTGCCAGCAGCCAATCAGGGGAGACCCAGTACTTC. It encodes CASSQSGETQYF.

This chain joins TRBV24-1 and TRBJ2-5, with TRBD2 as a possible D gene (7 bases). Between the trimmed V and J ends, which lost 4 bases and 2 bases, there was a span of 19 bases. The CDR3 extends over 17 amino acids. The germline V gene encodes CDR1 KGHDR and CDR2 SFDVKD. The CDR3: CATSDPRGGTNQETQYF. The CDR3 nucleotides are TGTGCCACCAGTGACCCAAGGGGGGGGACGAATCAAGAGACCCAGTACTTC.

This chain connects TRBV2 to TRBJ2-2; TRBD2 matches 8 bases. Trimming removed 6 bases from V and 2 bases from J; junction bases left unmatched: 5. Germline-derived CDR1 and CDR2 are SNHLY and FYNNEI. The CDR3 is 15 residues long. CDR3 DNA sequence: TGTGCCAGCAGGCCCGGGAGGGAAAACACCGGGGAGCTGTTTTTT. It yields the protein CASRPGRENTGELFF.

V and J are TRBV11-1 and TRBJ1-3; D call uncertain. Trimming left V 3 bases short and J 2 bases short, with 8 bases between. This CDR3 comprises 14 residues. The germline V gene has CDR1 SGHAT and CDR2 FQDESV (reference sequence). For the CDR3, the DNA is TGTGCCAGCAGCTTTCCGGGTGCTGGAAACACCATATATTTT. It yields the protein CASSFPGAGNTIYF.

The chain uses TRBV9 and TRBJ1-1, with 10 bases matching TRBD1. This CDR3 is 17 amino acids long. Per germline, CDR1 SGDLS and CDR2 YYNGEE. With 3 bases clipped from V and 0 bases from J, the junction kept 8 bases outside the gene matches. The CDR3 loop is CASSEGQGMGMNTEAFF. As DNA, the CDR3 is TGTGCCAGCAGCGAGGGACAGGGGATGGGTATGAACACTGAAGCTTTCTTT.

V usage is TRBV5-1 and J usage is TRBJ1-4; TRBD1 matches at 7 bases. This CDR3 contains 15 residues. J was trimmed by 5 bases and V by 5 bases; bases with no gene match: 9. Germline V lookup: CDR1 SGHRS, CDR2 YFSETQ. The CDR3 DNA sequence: TGCGCCAGCAGTTATACCGGGACAGAGAATGAAAAACTGTTTTTT. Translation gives CASSYTGTENEKLFF.

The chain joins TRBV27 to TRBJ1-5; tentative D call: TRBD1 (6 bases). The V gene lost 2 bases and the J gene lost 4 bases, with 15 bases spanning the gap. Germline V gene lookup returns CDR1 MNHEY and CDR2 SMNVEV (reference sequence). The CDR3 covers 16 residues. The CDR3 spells CASSLAPGVGNQPQHF. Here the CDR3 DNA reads TGTGCCAGCAGTTTAGCCCCAGGGGTAGGAAATCAGCCCCAGCATTTT.

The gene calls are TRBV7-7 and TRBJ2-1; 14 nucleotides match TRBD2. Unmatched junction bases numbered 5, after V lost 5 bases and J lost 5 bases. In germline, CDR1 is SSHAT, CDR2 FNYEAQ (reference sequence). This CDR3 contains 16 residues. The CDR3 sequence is CASSVGLAGGNNEQFF. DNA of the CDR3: TGTGCCAGCAGCGTAGGACTAGCGGGAGGCAACAATGAGCAGTTCTTC.